Below are 25 T cell receptor beta chains sequenced from a single sample in a study of somatic mutations in cytotoxic T cells in rheumatoid arthritis. The assay was immunoSEQ multiplex PCR, and TCRdb's table has in-frame clones only and misses some. This repertoire shows around 15,000 clones, 74% found once; its top ten account for 25% to 30%. The specimen sequenced was CD8+ T cells sorted from blood. Receptors were obtained from an adult with rheumatoid arthritis.

The sample holds a few counts of this clone. The rearrangement links TRBV19 to TRBJ2-4; no reliable D call. Germline CDR1 reads LNHDA; CDR2 reads SQIVND (reference sequence). The CDR3 has 14 residues. The V gene lost 3 bases and the J gene lost 3 bases, with 9 bases spanning the gap. DNA for the CDR3: TGTGCCAGTAGTATCGGCATTGACAAAAACATTCAGTACTTC. Translated, it gives CASSIGIDKNIQYF.

This chain joins TRBV11-2 and TRBJ2-7; D uncertain. This CDR3 region has 14 residues. Trimming cost V 1 base and J 4 bases, with 11 bases left between them. Germline V gives CDR1 SGHAT, CDR2 FQNNGV. The CDR3 DNA reads as TGTGCCAGCAGCTTAGCCCGGGTTTTATACGAGCAGTACTTC. Its protein product is CASSLARVLYEQYF.

This rearrangement joins TRBV10-3 to TRBJ1-4; tentative D call: TRBD1 (5 bases). The length of the CDR3 is 15 residues. From germline, CDR1 is ENHRY and CDR2 SYGVKD. The germline V and J ends were trimmed by 3 bases and 3 bases, with 11 bases remaining between them. The CDR3 here is CAISDGGGANEKLFF. Here the CDR3 DNA reads TGTGCCATCAGTGATGGGGGGGGAGCTAATGAAAAACTGTTTTTT.

This rearrangement joins TRBV11-2 to TRBJ2-1, with a possible D match to TRBD1 (5 bases). The CDR3 extends over 14 amino acids. Per germline, CDR1 SGHAT and CDR2 FQNNGV. V lost 6 bases and J 3 bases, leaving 12 bases between the germline ends. CDR3 in amino acids: CASSQWGGYNEQFF. As DNA, the CDR3 is TGTGCCAGCAGTCAGTGGGGCGGCTACAATGAGCAGTTCTTC.

This clone was counted only a few times. This sequence joins TRBV6-5 and TRBJ2-7, with D perhaps assigned TRBD1 or TRBD2 (5 bases each). The V gene lost 2 bases and the J gene lost 4 bases, with 9 bases spanning the gap. The germline V gene has CDR1 MNHEY and CDR2 SVGAGI. This CDR3 spans 13 amino acids. CDR3 sequence: CASSYGGSYEQYF. In nucleotides, the CDR3 is TGTGCCAGCAGTTACGGGGGTTCTTACGAGCAGTACTTC.

This chain uses TRBV7-6 with TRBJ2-3; tentative D call: TRBD2 (5 bases). V was trimmed by 3 bases and J by 3 bases, leaving 7 bases between them. CDR3 length: 13 amino acids. The V gene's germline CDR1 is SGHVS and CDR2 FNYEAQ. CDR3 loop: CASSFGETDTQYF. In DNA, the CDR3 is TGTGCCAGCAGCTTCGGGGAGACAGATACGCAGTATTTT.

This clone has just one count. The J gene is TRBJ2-7, the V gene TRBV19; D is unclear. The V end lost 3 bases, the J end lost 0 bases, and 12 bases lay between the germline ends. The germline V gene encodes CDR1 LNHDA and CDR2 SQIVND (reference sequence). The CDR3 has 15 amino acids. The CDR3 coding sequence is TGTGCCAGTAGTATTCGGCCGGTGGGCTCCTACGAGCAGTACTTC. It translates to CASSIRPVGSYEQYF.

The rearrangement joins TRBV19 to TRBJ1-5; a possible D gene is TRBD1 (5 bases). V was shortened by 7 bases and J by 3 bases, with 13 bases between the two germline ends. The CDR3 is made up of 14 amino acids. Germline CDR1 and CDR2: LNHDA and SQIVND (reference sequence). This CDR3 is CASTLQTANQPQHF. For the CDR3, the DNA is TGTGCCAGTACTCTGCAGACAGCCAATCAGCCCCAGCATTTT.

V usage is TRBV2 and J usage is TRBJ2-5; 9 bases are a match to TRBD2. The CDR3 length is 14 residues. The V gene's germline CDR1 is SNHLY and CDR2 FYNNEI. Losses at the gene ends were 7 bases for V and 5 bases for J; bases not matched to a gene: 8. CDR3 in DNA: TGTGCCAGCATAGGCGGGGGGGCCTTTGAGACCCAGTACTTC. Translated, it gives CASIGGGAFETQYF.

Relative to its sample, this clone is medium-sized. The V call is TRBV19, the J call TRBJ2-7; 8 bases agree with TRBD2. Germline loops: CDR1 LNHDA, CDR2 SQIVND (reference sequence). The CDR3 is 18 amino acids. V shed 3 bases and J 2 bases; nucleotides not matched to a gene: 15. The CDR3 DNA is TGTGCCAGTAGTATTGGGTCCGGGGGGGCCGGTGCAGCCTACGAGCAGTACTTC. Protein product: CASSIGSGGAGAAYEQYF. The complete variable domain, with remaining parts taken from reference TRBV19 and TRBJ2-7, reads DGGITQSPKYLFRKEGQNVTLSCEQNLNHDAMYWYRQDPGQGLRLIYYSQIVNDFQKGDIAEGYSVSREKKESFPLTVTSAQKNPTAFYLCASSIGSGGAGAAYEQYFGPGTRLTVT.

This chain links TRBV27 with TRBJ2-3; 7 bases align to TRBD2. The CDR3 totals 16 residues. Germline CDR1 is MNHEY and CDR2 is SMNVEV (reference sequence). The V segment lost 0 bases and the J segment 4 bases; nucleotides outside the gene matches: 7. In nucleotides, the CDR3 is TGTGCCAGCAGTTTATCGGGGGGGGTGTATGCAGATACGCAGTATTTT. Its translation: CASSLSGGVYADTQYF.

The gene calls are TRBV19 and TRBJ1-2; possibly TRBD1 for D (5 bases). Trimming stripped 7 bases from V and 6 bases from J, with 21 bases between. CDR3 size: 15 residues. Per the germline V gene, CDR1 is LNHDA and CDR2 is SQIVND (reference sequence). The CDR3 region has the DNA TGTGCCAGTACCCTCAACCCGGCCGGGGGACATGGCTACACCTTC. Protein product: CASTLNPAGGHGYTF.

The genes are TRBV4-1 and TRBJ1-3; D gene ambiguous. Germline V gene sequence: CDR1 MGHRA, CDR2 YSYEKL. The V end lost 0 bases, the J end lost 2 bases, and 5 bases lay between the germline ends. The CDR3 sequence is 14 residues long. CDR3 residues: CASSQDGAGNTIYF. The CDR3 DNA follows: TGCGCCAGCAGCCAAGACGGTGCTGGAAACACCATATATTTT.

The V and J genes are TRBV5-4 and TRBJ2-1, with 8 bases matching TRBD2. The CDR3 has 18 residues. Trimming took 1 base from V and 3 from J; bases not matched to a gene: 12. Germline-derived CDR1 and CDR2 are SGHNT and YYREEE (reference sequence). The CDR3 loop is CASSLRGQSGGDYNEQFF. DNA for the CDR3: TGTGCCAGCAGCTTGCGCGGTCAGAGCGGGGGAGACTACAATGAGCAGTTCTTC.

A single count supports this clone. The V call is TRBV7-6, the J call TRBJ1-6, with D maybe TRBD1 (5 bases). V was clipped by 5 bases and J by 8 bases, with 10 bases between them. The length of the CDR3 is 13 residues. CDR1 and CDR2 (germline): SGHVS, FNYEAQ. CDR3 amino acids: CASSVSRDSPLHF. CDR3 bases: TGTGCCAGCAGCGTTTCCAGGGATTCACCCCTCCACTTT.

This clone showed up just once. The chain combines TRBV6-5 with TRBJ2-7; D call uncertain. The CDR3 runs to 14 residues. The germline V gene encodes CDR1 MNHEY and CDR2 SVGAGI. V shed 5 bases and J shed 0 bases, with 11 bases lying between them. The CDR3 sequence: CASSPFQNSYEQYF. DNA of the CDR3: TGTGCCAGCAGTCCCTTCCAGAACTCCTACGAGCAGTACTTC.

CDR3 nucleotides: TGCGCCAGCAGCCCGACAGGACTAGCTGGGGAGACCCAGTACTTC. Amino acid sequence: CASSPTGLAGETQYF. The chain carries TRBV4-1 and TRBJ2-5, with 8 bases fitting TRBD2. The length of the CDR3 is 15 residues. Germline trimming cut 4 bases from V and 5 bases from J; bases unmatched to any gene: 9. Germline CDR1 is MGHRA and CDR2 is YSYEKL.

The chain carries TRBV4-1 and TRBJ2-7, with D unresolved. The germline CDR1 and CDR2 sequences are MGHRA and YSYEKL. V was pared by 6 bases and J by 2 bases, with 5 bases between. The CDR3 covers 11 residues. Here the CDR3 reads CASRGTYEQYF. The CDR3 nucleotides read TGCGCCAGCAGGGGGACCTACGAGCAGTACTTC.

V usage is TRBV27 and J usage is TRBJ2-7; 7 bases are a match to TRBD2. Germline CDR1 reads MNHEY; CDR2 reads SMNVEV (reference sequence). With V trimmed by 3 bases and J by 1 base, 3 bases remained unmatched. The CDR3 consists of 14 residues. CDR3 sequence reads: CASSFGGKSYEQYF. Here the CDR3 DNA reads TGTGCCAGCAGTTTCGGGGGGAAGTCCTACGAGCAGTACTTC.

The gene calls are TRBV18 and TRBJ2-1; D gene uncertain. Per germline, CDR1 KGHSH and CDR2 LQKENI. V lost 6 bases, J lost 2 bases, and 11 bases lay in between. CDR3 length equals 14 residues. The chain's CDR3 is CASSPKDPYNEQFF. The DNA for the CDR3 is TGTGCCAGCTCCCCTAAAGACCCCTACAATGAGCAGTTCTTC.

V is TRBV6-6 and J is TRBJ1-2; the D is unclear. Trimming removed 6 bases at V and 5 bases at J, with 19 bases between. Germline CDR1 MNHNY, CDR2 SVGAGI (reference sequence). The CDR3 is made up of 15 amino acids. CDR3 residues: CASSPGQSLRYGYTF. The CDR3 nucleotides are TGTGCCAGCAGCCCCGGGCAGTCCCTTAGGTATGGCTACACCTTC.

The chain couples TRBV6-6 to TRBJ1-2, with D possibly matching TRBD1 (5 bases). Germline lookup yields CDR1 MNHNY and CDR2 SVGAGI (reference sequence). This CDR3 has 10 residues. V was cut by 10 bases and J by 7 bases, with 10 bases left in between. CDR3 nucleotides: TGTGCCACTGGGGGTGGTGGCTACACCTTC. This codes for CATGGGGYTF.

V gene TRBV4-1 combines with J gene TRBJ1-1, with D uncertain. CDR3 size: 15 residues. Germline V gene sequence: CDR1 MGHRA, CDR2 YSYEKL. V shed 1 base and J shed 1 base, with 10 bases lying between them. CDR3 sequence reads: CASSQGRGGNTEAFF. CDR3 in DNA: TGCGCCAGCAGCCAAGGTCGGGGTGGGAACACTGAAGCTTTCTTT.

This clone was detected once. This chain links TRBV6-1 with TRBJ1-5, with D possibly matching TRBD1 (5 bases). Germline V CDR1 and CDR2: MNHNS, SASEGT. V shed 5 bases and J shed 7 bases, with 12 bases lying between them. The CDR3 has 13 amino acids. CDR3 nucleotides: TGTGCCAGCAGTCAGGGAGTTAGGCAGCCCCAGCATTTT. Protein sequence: CASSQGVRQPQHF.

The V call is TRBV28, the J call TRBJ2-5; D is undetermined. TRBJ2-7 explains the end of the DNA better; the J call may be wrong. The CDR3 length is 15 residues. Germline-derived CDR1 and CDR2 are MDHEN and SYDVKM. CDR3 protein: CASSFLRRNSYEQYF. The CDR3 region has the DNA TGTGCCAGCAGTTTCCTCCGGCGTAATTCCTACGAGCAGTACTTC.